The rows below give T cell receptor beta chains drawn from one sample of a study of blood T cell repertoires in COVID-19. Clones were read by immunoSEQ multiplex PCR, and TCRdb kept only the in-frame ones, dropping some. The sample lists 140,000 to 150,000 clones; 75% to 90% were seen once. Sequencing used peripheral blood. All receptors come from a human donor in a cohort sampled during active COVID-19. Both conserved end residues are part of each CDR3. A D gene is named only where the DNA matches it firmly. Part of the rows lack a size; the others show once, few, many or a class for expanded clones.

clone size: once
V gene: TRBV14
J gene: TRBJ1-2
D gene: NA
CDR3 DNA: TGTGCCAGCAGCCAAGACAGGTTATATGGCTACACCTTC
CDR3 protein: CASSQDRLYGYTF

clone size: NA
V gene: TRBV7-9
J gene: TRBJ2-2
D gene: NA
CDR3 DNA: TGTGCCAGCAGCCCCTCCGGGAGTCTAGCCGTTCCCGGGGAGCTGTTTTTT
CDR3 protein: CASSPSGSLAVPGELFF

clone size: NA
V gene: TRBV6-5
J gene: TRBJ1-5
D gene: NA
CDR3 DNA: TGTGCCAGCAGGAATTCCGGACAGCTCAATCAGCCCCAGCATTTT
CDR3 protein: CASRNSGQLNQPQHF

clone size: medium-sized
V gene: TRBV27
J gene: TRBJ1-1
D gene: NA
CDR3 DNA: TGTGCCAGCAGTCCGTCGGGGGGAGGCACTGAAGCTTTCTTT
CDR3 protein: CASSPSGGGTEAFF

clone size: NA
V gene: TRBV27
J gene: TRBJ2-2
D gene: TRBD1
CDR3 DNA: TGTGCCAGCAGTGGACAGGCGACCGCCGGGGAGCTGTTTTTT
CDR3 protein: CASSGQATAGELFF

clone size: NA
V gene: TRBV19
J gene: TRBJ2-5
D gene: TRBD1
CDR3 DNA: TGTGCCAGTAGTATGCCCAGGGGGTCCCAAGAGACCCAGTACTTC
CDR3 protein: CASSMPRGSQETQYF

clone size: NA
V gene: TRBV11-3
J gene: TRBJ1-2
D gene: NA
CDR3 DNA: TGTGCCAGCAGCCCTCGGACTGACACAGCTAACTATGGCTACACCTTC
CDR3 protein: CASSPRTDTANYGYTF

clone size: NA
V gene: TRBV6-1
J gene: TRBJ2-1
D gene: TRBD2
CDR3 DNA: TGTGCCAGCAGTGAGCGGGGGGCTTTAAAGGATGAGCAGTTCTTC
CDR3 protein: CASSERGALKDEQFF

clone size: NA
V gene: TRBV2
J gene: TRBJ2-7
D gene: NA
CDR3 DNA: TGTGCCAGCAGTGCCCGGGTCGGGGCGGGGGAGCAGTACTTC
CDR3 protein: CASSARVGAGEQYF

clone size: NA
V gene: TRBV6-5
J gene: TRBJ1-2
D gene: NA
CDR3 DNA: TGTGCCAGCAGTTTTTCGCGGGGAGCTTTGAATGGCTACACCTTC
CDR3 protein: CASSFSRGALNGYTF

clone size: few
V gene: TRBV9
J gene: TRBJ2-7
D gene: NA
CDR3 DNA: TGTGCCAGCAGCGTAGGGCCAAGAGGTGAGCAGTACTTC
CDR3 protein: CASSVGPRGEQYF

clone size: NA
V gene: TRBV7-2
J gene: TRBJ1-3
D gene: NA
CDR3 DNA: TGTGCCAGCATAGGGGCGGGGGGAAGCACCATATATTTT
CDR3 protein: CASIGAGGSTIYF

clone size: NA
V gene: TRBV28
J gene: TRBJ1-6
D gene: NA
CDR3 DNA: TGTGCCAGCAGTTTAGAAGAGAATAATTCACCCCTCCACTTT
CDR3 protein: CASSLEENNSPLHF

clone size: NA
V gene: TRBV20-1
J gene: TRBJ1-1
D gene: NA
CDR3 DNA: TGCAGTGCCCCCGGGAACACTGAAGCTTTCTTT
CDR3 protein: CSAPGNTEAFF